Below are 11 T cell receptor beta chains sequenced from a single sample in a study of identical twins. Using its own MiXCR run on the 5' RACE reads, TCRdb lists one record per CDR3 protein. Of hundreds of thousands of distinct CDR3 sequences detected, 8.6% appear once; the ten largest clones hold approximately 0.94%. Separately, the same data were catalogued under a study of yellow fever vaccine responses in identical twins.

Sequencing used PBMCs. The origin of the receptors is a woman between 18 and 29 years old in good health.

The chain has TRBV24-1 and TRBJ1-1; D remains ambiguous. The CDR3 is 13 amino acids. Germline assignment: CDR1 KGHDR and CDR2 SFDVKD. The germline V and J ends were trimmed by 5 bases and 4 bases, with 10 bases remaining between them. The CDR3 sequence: CATSAREGTEAFF. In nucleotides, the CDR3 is TGTGCCACCAGTGCTCGGGAGGGCACTGAAGCTTTCTTT.

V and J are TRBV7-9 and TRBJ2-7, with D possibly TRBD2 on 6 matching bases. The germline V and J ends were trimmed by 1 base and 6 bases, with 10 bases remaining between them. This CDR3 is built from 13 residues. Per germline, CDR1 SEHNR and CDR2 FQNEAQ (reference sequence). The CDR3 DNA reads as TGTGCCAGCAGCTTAGTGACTAGTATCGAGCAGTACTTC. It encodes CASSLVTSIEQYF.

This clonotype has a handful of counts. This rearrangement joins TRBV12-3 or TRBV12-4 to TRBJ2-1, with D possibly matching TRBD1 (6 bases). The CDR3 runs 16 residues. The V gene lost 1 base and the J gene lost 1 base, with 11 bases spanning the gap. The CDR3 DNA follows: TGTGCCAGCAGTTTAGTCCCAGGGGCTTCCTACAATGAGCAGTTCTTC. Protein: CASSLVPGASYNEQFF.

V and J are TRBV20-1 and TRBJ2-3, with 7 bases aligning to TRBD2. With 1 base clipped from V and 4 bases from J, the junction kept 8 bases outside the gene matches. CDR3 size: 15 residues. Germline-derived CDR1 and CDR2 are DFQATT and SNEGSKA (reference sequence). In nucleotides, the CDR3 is TGCAGTGCTAGAGCGGCGGGACGGGAGGCAGATACGCAGTATTTT. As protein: CSARAAGREADTQYF.

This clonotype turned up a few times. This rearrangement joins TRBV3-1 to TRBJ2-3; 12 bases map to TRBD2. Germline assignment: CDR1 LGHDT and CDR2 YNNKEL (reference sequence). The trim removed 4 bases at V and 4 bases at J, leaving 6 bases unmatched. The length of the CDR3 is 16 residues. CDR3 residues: CASSLWTSGASDTQYF. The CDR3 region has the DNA TGTGCCAGCAGCCTATGGACTAGCGGGGCCTCAGATACGCAGTATTTT.

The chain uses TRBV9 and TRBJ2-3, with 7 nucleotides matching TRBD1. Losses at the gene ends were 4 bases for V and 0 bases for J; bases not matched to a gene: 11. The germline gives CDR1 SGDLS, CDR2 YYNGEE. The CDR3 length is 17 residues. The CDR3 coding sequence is TGTGCCAGCAGCAAATCTAGCCGGACAGGCAGCACAGATACGCAGTATTTT. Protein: CASSKSSRTGSTDTQYF.

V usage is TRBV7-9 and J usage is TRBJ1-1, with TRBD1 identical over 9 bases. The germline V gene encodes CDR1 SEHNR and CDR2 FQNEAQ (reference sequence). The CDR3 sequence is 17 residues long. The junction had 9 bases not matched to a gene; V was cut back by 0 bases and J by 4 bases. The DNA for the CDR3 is TGTGCCAGCAGCTTAGCGGGACAGGGAATAGGGGCCACTGAAGCTTTCTTT. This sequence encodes CASSLAGQGIGATEAFF.

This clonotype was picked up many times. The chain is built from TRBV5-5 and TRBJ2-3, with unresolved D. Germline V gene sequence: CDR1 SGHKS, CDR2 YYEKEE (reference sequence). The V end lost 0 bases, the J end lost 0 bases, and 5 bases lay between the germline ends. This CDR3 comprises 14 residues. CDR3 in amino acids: CASSLAQSTDTQYF. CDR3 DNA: TGTGCCAGCAGCTTGGCGCAGAGCACAGATACGCAGTATTTT.

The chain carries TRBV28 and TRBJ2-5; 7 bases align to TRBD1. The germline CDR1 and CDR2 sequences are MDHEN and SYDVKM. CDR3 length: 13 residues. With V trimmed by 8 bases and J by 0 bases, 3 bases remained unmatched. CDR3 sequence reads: CASSGQYQETQYF. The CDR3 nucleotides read TGTGCCAGCTCGGGACAGTACCAAGAGACCCAGTACTTC. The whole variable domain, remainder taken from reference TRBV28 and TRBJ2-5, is DVKVTQSSRYLVKRTGEKVFLECVQDMDHENMFWYRQDPGLGLRLIYFSYDVKMKEKGDIPEGYSVSREKKERFSLILESASTNQTSMYLCASSGQYQETQYFGPGTRLLVL.

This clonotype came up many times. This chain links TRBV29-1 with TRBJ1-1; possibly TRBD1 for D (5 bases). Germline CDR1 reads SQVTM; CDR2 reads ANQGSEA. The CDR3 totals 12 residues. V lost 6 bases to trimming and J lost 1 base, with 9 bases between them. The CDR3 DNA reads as TGCAGCGTCGCAGGGTGGAACACTGAAGCTTTCTTT. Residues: CSVAGWNTEAFF.

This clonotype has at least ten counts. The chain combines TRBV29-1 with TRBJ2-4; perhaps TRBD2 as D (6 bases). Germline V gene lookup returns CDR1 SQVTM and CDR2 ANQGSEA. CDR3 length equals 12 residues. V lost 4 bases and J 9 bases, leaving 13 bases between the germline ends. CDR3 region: CSVASGVGIQYF. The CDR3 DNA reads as TGCAGCGTTGCCTCGGGAGTCGGCATTCAGTACTTC.